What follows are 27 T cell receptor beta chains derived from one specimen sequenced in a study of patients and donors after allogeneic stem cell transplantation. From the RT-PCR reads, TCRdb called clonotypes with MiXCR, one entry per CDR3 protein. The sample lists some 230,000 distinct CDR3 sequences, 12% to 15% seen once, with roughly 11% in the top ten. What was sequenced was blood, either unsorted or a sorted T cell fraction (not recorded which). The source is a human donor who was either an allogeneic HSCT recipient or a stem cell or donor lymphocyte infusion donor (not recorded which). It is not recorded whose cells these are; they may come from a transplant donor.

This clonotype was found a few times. The CDR3 reads CASSQDGRGQQYF. The CDR3 DNA reads TGTGCCAGCAGCCAAGATGGCAGGGGGCAGCAGTACTTC. The chain recombines TRBV3-1 with TRBJ2-7; TRBD1 aligns across 8 bases. Germline CDR1 is LGHDT and CDR2 is YNNKEL (reference sequence). J gave up 8 bases and V 0 bases, and 3 bases lay outside the gene matches. The CDR3 is 13 residues long.

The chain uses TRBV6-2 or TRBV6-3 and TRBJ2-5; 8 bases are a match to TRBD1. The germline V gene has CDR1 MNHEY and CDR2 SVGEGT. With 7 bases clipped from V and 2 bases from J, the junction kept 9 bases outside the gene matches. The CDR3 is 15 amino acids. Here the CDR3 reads CASIHGQGRQETQYF. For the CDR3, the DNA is TGTGCCAGCATCCACGGACAGGGCAGGCAAGAGACCCAGTACTTC.

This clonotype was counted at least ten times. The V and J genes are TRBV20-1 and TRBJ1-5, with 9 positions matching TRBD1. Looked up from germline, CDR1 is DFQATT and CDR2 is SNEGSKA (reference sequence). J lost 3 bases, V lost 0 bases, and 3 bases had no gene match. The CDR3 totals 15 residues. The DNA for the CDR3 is TGCAGTGCTAGAGAGGGACAGGGTAACAATCAGCCCCAGCATTTT. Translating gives CSAREGQGNNQPQHF.

CDR3 residues: CASSVRSGIDNNEQFF. The CDR3, as DNA: TGTGCCAGCAGCGTTCGTAGCGGGATAGACAACAATGAGCAGTTCTTC. The J gene is TRBJ2-1, the V gene TRBV9; 8 positions agree with TRBD2. The CDR3 loop spans 16 amino acids. The ends lost 2 bases at V and 5 bases at J; junction bases unmatched: 9. CDR1 and CDR2 from the germline V gene are SGDLS and YYNGEE.

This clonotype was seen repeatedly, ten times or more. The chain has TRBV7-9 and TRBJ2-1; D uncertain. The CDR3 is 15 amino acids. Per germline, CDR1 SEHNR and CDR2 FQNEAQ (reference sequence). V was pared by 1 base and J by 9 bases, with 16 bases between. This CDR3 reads CASSLGVSGTREQFF. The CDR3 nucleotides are TGTGCCAGCAGCTTAGGCGTTTCGGGTACTCGTGAGCAGTTCTTC.

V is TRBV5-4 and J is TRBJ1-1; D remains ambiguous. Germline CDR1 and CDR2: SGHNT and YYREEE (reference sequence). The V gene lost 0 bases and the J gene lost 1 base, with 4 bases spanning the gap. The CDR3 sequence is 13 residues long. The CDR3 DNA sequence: TGTGCCAGCAGCTTGGTCCCGAACACTGAAGCTTTCTTT. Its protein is CASSLVPNTEAFF. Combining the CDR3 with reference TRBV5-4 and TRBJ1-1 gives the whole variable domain ETGVTQSPTHLIKTRGQQVTLRCSSQSGHNTVSWYQQALGQGPQFIFQYYREEENGRGNFPPRFSGLQFPNYSSELNVNALELDDSALYLCASSLVPNTEAFFGQGTRLTVV.

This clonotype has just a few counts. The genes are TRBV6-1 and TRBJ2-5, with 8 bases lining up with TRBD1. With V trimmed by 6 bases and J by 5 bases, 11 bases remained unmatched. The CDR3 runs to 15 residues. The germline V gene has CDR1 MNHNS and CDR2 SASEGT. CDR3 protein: CASRSGTGVLETQYF. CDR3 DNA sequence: TGTGCCAGCAGATCCGGGACAGGAGTTTTGGAGACCCAGTACTTC.

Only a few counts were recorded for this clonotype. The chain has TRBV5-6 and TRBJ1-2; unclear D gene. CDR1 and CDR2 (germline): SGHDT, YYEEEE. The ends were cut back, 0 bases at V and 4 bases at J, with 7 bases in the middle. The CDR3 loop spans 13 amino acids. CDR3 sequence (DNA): TGTGCCAGCAGCTTGGGATACTTCTATGGCTACACCTTC. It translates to CASSLGYFYGYTF.

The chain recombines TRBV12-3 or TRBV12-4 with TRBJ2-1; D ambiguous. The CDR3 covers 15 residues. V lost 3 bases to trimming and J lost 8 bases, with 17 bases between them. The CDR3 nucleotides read TGTGCCAGCAGTTTGGTGCTCCTCCACTTGGATGAGCAGTTCTTC. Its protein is CASSLVLLHLDEQFF.

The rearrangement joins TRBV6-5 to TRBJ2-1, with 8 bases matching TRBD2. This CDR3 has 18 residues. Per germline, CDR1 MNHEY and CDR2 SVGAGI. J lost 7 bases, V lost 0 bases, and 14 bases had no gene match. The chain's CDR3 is CASSYSGTGGAGRNEQFF. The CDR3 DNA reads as TGTGCCAGCAGTTACTCGGGGACCGGGGGGGCTGGTAGGAATGAGCAGTTCTTC.

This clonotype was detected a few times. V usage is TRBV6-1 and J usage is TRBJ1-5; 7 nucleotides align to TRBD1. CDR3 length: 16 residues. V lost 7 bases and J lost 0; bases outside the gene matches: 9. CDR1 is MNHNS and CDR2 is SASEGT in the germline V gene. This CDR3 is CASTRTGAYSNQPQHF. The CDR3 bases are TGTGCCAGCACTAGGACAGGAGCATATAGCAATCAGCCCCAGCATTTT.

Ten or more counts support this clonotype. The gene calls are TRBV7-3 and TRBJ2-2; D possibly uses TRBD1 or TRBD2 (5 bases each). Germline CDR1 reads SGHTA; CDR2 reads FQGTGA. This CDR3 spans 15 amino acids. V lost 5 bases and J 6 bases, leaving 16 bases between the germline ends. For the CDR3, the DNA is TGTGCCAGCAGCCCCCGTCCAGGGAGCTCCGGGGAGCTGTTTTTT. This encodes CASSPRPGSSGELFF.

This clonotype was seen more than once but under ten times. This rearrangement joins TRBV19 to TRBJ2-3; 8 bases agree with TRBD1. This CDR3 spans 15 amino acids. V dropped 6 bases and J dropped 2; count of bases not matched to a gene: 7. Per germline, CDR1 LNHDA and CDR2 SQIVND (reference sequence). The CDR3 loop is CASSPTGGNTDTQYF. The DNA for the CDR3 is TGTGCCAGTAGCCCCACAGGGGGGAACACAGATACGCAGTATTTT. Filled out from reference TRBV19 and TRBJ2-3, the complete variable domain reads DGGITQSPKYLFRKEGQNVTLSCEQNLNHDAMYWYRQDPGQGLRLIYYSQIVNDFQKGDIAEGYSVSREKKESFPLTVTSAQKNPTAFYLCASSPTGGNTDTQYFGPGTRLTVL.

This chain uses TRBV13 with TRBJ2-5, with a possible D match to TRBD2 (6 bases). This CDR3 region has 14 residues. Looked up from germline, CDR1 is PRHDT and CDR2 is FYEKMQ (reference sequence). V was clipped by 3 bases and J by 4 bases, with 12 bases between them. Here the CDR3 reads CASSFGRQLETQYF. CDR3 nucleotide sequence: TGTGCCAGCAGCTTCGGGAGACAGTTAGAGACCCAGTACTTC.

The CDR3 DNA reads TGTGCCAGCAGTTATTTCTCCGATGAGCAGTTCTTC. It encodes CASSYFSDEQFF. The chain joins TRBV6-2 or TRBV6-3 to TRBJ2-1; no reliable D call. The CDR3 is 12 amino acids. Germline V gene data show CDR1 as MNHEY and CDR2 as SVGEGT. V lost 3 bases and J lost 8, with 8 bases in between.

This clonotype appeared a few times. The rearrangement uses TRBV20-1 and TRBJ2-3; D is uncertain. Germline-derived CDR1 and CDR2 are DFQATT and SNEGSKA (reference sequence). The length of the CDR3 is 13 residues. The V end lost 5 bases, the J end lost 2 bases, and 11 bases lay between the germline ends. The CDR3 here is CSAFGSTTDTQYF. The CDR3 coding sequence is TGCAGTGCTTTCGGTTCTACCACAGATACGCAGTATTTT.

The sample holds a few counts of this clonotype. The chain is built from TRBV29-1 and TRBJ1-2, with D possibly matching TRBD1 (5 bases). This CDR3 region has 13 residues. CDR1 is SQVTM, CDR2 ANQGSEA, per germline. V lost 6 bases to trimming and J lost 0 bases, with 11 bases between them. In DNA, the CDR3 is TGCAGCGTGGAGACAGACGCTAACTATGGCTACACCTTC. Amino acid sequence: CSVETDANYGYTF. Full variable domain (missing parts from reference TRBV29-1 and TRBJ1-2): SAVISQKPSRDICQRGTSLTIQCQVDSQVTMMFWYRQQPGQSLTLIATANQGSEATYESGFVIDKFPISRPNLTFSTLTVSNMSPEDSSIYLCSVETDANYGYTFGSGTRLTVV.

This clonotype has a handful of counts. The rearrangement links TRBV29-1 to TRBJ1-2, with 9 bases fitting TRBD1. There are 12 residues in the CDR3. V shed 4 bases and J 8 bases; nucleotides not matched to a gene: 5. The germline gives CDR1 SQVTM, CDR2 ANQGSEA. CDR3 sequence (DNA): TGCAGCGTTGCGGGACAGGGTGGGGGCTACACCTTC. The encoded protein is CSVAGQGGGYTF. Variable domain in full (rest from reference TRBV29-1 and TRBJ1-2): SAVISQKPSRDICQRGTSLTIQCQVDSQVTMMFWYRQQPGQSLTLIATANQGSEATYESGFVIDKFPISRPNLTFSTLTVSNMSPEDSSIYLCSVAGQGGGYTFGSGTRLTVV.

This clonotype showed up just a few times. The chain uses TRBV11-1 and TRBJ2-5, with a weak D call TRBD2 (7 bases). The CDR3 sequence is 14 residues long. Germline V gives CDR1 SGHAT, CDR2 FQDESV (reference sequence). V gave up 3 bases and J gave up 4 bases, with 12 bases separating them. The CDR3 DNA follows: TGTGCCAGCAGCTTTGGGGGGGCATCAGAGACCCAGTACTTC. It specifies CASSFGGASETQYF. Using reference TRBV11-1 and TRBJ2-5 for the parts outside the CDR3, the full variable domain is EAEVAQSPRYKITEKSQAVAFWCDPISGHATLYWYRQILGQGPELLVQFQDESVVDDSQLPKDRFSAERLKGVDSTLKIQPAELGDSAMYLCASSFGGASETQYFGPGTRLLVL.

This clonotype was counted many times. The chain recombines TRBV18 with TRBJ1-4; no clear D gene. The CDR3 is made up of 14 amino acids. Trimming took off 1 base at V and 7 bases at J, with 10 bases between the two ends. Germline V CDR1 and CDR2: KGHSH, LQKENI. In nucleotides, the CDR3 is TGTGCCAGCTCACCACGGCCAGATAGTGAAAAACTGTTTTTT. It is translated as CASSPRPDSEKLFF. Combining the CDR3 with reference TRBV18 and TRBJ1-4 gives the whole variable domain NAGVMQNPRHLVRRRGQEARLRCSPMKGHSHVYWYRQLPEEGLKFMVYLQKENIIDESGMPKERFSAEFPKEGPSILRIQQVVRGDSAAYFCASSPRPDSEKLFFGSGTQLSVL.

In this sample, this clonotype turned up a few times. Written as DNA, the CDR3 is TGCAGTGCTCTGACTAGCGGGGGGCATCGCACAGATACGCAGTATTTT. It encodes CSALTSGGHRTDTQYF. The chain uses TRBV20-1 and TRBJ2-3, with 13 bases fitting TRBD2. The V gene end was trimmed by 5 bases and the J gene end by 1 base; junction bases not matched to a gene: 6. Germline V lookup: CDR1 DFQATT, CDR2 SNEGSKA (reference sequence). This CDR3 has 16 residues.

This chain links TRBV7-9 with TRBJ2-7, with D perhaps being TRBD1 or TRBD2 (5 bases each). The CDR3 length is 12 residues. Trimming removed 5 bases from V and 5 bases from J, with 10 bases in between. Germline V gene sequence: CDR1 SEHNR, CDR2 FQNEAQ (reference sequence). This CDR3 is CASSLGGDEQYF. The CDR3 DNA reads TGTGCCAGCAGCCTTGGGGGAGACGAGCAGTACTTC.

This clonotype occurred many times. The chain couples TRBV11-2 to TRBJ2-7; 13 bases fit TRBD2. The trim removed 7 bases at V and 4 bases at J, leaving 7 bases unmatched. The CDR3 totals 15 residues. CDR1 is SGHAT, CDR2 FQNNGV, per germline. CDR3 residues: CASIYTSGGGYEQYF. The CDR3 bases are TGTGCCAGCATCTACACTAGCGGGGGGGGATACGAGCAGTACTTC.

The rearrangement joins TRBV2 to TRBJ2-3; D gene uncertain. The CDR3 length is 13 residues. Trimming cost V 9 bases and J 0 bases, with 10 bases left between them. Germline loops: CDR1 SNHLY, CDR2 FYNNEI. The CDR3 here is CASKDTSTDTQYF. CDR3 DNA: TGTGCCAGTAAGGATACTAGCACAGATACGCAGTATTTT.

CDR3 protein: CSARDLGGENTGELFF. CDR3 sequence (DNA): TGCAGTGCTAGAGATCTTGGGGGGGAAAACACCGGGGAGCTGTTTTTT. The chain couples TRBV20-1 to TRBJ2-2; TRBD2 aligns across 7 bases. The junction had 6 bases not matched to a gene; V was cut back by 0 bases and J by 2 bases. Germline values: CDR1 DFQATT, CDR2 SNEGSKA (reference sequence). This CDR3 region has 16 residues.

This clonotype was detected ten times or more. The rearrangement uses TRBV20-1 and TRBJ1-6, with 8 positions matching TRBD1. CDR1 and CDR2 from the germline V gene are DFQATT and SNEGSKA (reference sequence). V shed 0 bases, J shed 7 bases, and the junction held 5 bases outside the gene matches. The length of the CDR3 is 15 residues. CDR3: CSARDPNRGNSPLHF. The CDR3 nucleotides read TGCAGTGCTAGAGATCCGAACAGGGGGAATTCACCCCTCCACTTT.

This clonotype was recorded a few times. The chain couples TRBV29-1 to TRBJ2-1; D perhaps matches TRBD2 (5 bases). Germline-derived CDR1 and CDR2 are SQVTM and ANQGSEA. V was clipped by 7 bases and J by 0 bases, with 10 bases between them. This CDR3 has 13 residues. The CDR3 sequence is CSGGEGSYNEQFF. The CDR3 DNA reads TGCAGCGGCGGCGAGGGCTCCTACAATGAGCAGTTCTTC.